This record covers a single T cell receptor beta chain. The antigen is not known. The table came from immunoSEQ multiplex PCR; TCRdb's copy has only in-frame clones and leaves some out. The sample includes more than 110,000 clones, around 82% of them seen just once. Germline V lookup: CDR1 LNHDA, CDR2 SQIVND (reference sequence). With 3 bases removed from V and 3 bases from J, the gap between germline ends came to 9 bases. The CDR3 consists of 14 residues. This sample is part of a study of cytotoxic CD8 clonotypes in ibrutinib-treated CLL. Findings of the study overall: Sampling time points were not equivalent between sustained-remission and progressing patients.

The specimen was PBMCs, collected after 36 months of ibrutinib treatment. The sequence came from a human donor with chronic lymphocytic leukemia. V gene TRBV19 combines with J gene TRBJ2-1; tentative D call: TRBD2 (5 bases). The CDR3 nucleotides read TGTGCCAGTAGTATCGGGGAAGTCTACAATGAGCAGTTCTTC. It yields the protein CASSIGEVYNEQFF.